The 23 T cell receptor beta chains given below trace back to one sample, sequenced in a study of T cell therapy after organ transplantation. Data came from immunoSEQ multiplex PCR; TCRdb stores just in-frame clones and leaves some out. This table has 2,500 to 4,000 clones, around 80% appearing once. Documented time point: 4-8 weeks after completion of therapy. For these TCRs, the target antigens are not known. This material consisted of CD8+ T cells from blood, taken after autologous CMV-specific T cell therapy. These receptors originate from a human patient who had received a solid organ transplant and had CMV disease. Some T cells may be the graft donor's.

This clone was seen more than once but under ten times. The chain combines TRBV30 with TRBJ1-1; D not certain. This CDR3 has 13 residues. V was trimmed by 0 bases and J by 8 bases, leaving 13 bases between them. The germline gives CDR1 GTSNPN, CDR2 SVGIG (reference sequence). The DNA for the CDR3 is TGTGCCTGGAGTGTCGGGGTCGGGGAAGAAGCTTTCTTT. Encoded protein: CAWSVGVGEEAFF.

This chain links TRBV4-3 with TRBJ2-7; D gene ambiguous. V gave up 0 bases and J gave up 6 bases, with 15 bases separating them. The CDR3 is 15 amino acids. From germline, CDR1 is LGHNA and CDR2 YSLEER. CDR3 in DNA: TGCGCCAGCAGCCAAGAAAGTTCAGAGTGGAGCGAGCAGTACTTC. As protein: CASSQESSEWSEQYF.

The chain has TRBV15 and TRBJ2-5; possible D gene TRBD1, 5 bases. Judging by the DNA end, TRBJ2-7 fits better; the J call may be wrong. Germline V gene lookup returns CDR1 LNHNV and CDR2 YYDKDF (reference sequence). The length of the CDR3 is 15 residues. CDR3 residues: CATSRDGAHSYEQYF. CDR3 coding DNA: TGTGCCACCAGCAGAGATGGGGCCCACTCCTACGAGCAGTACTTC.

The V call is TRBV27, the J call TRBJ1-4, with D possibly being TRBD1 (6 bases). CDR3 length equals 14 residues. Trimming cost V 2 bases and J 7 bases, with 11 bases left between them. From germline, CDR1 is MNHEY and CDR2 SMNVEV (reference sequence). This CDR3 is CASSLRGLGEKLFF. In nucleotides, the CDR3 is TGTGCCAGCAGTTTACGGGGGCTTGGTGAAAAACTGTTTTTT.

V and J are TRBV21-1 and TRBJ1-2; the table's D call of TRBD1 was not tested on the DNA. TRBV21-1 is a recognized pseudogene. The CDR3 has 18 residues. CDR3 coding DNA: TGTGCCAGTAGTAAACGACCCCCGGGACAGGGAGTCAACTATGGCTACACCTTC. Translating gives CASSKRPPGQGVNYGYTF.

This chain connects TRBV30 to TRBJ1-6; 7 positions match TRBD1. With 2 bases clipped from V and 10 bases from J, the junction kept 5 bases outside the gene matches. CDR1 and CDR2 from the germline V gene are GTSNPN and SVGIG (reference sequence). This CDR3 is built from 13 residues. CDR3 in amino acids: CAWSTGERSPLHF. CDR3 sequence (DNA): TGTGCCTGGAGTACAGGGGAAAGATCACCCCTCCACTTT.

The chain joins TRBV9 to TRBJ2-2; the D gene could be TRBD1 or TRBD2 (5 bases each). Germline loops: CDR1 SGDLS, CDR2 YYNGEE. The CDR3 extends over 15 amino acids. Trimming left V 8 bases short and J 3 bases short, with 17 bases between. This CDR3 is CASGGPNHDTGELFF. In DNA, the CDR3 is TGTGCCAGTGGGGGACCGAACCACGACACCGGGGAGCTGTTTTTT.

The rearrangement links TRBV5-5 to TRBJ2-1; the D is unclear. The CDR3 spans 12 residues. V dropped 5 bases and J dropped 6 bases, with 9 bases sitting between them. Germline CDR1 is SGHKS and CDR2 is YYEKEE (reference sequence). The CDR3 is CASSNWGNEQFF. CDR3 in DNA: TGTGCCAGCAGTAACTGGGGCAATGAGCAGTTCTTC.

The chain uses TRBV27 and TRBJ2-1; 10 bases map to TRBD2. The length of the CDR3 is 15 residues. V was pared by 4 bases and J by 11 bases, with 11 bases of the junction left unmatched. From germline, CDR1 is MNHEY and CDR2 SMNVEV (reference sequence). The CDR3 here is CASSSEREGHMKQFF. For the CDR3, the DNA is TGTGCCAGCAGTTCTGAGCGGGAGGGCCACATGAAGCAGTTCTTC.

The chain couples TRBV19 to TRBJ2-7; D is possibly TRBD1 (6 bases). V gave up 4 bases and J gave up 2 bases, with 9 bases separating them. Per the germline V gene, CDR1 is LNHDA and CDR2 is SQIVND (reference sequence). The CDR3 spans 13 residues. In nucleotides, the CDR3 is TGTGCCAGTAGTAGGGGGCCACCCTACGAGCAGTACTTC. Protein sequence: CASSRGPPYEQYF.

DNA for the CDR3: TGTGCCAGCAGCGACATCTCTGGGGCCAACGTCCTGACTTTC. It translates to CASSDISGANVLTF. This chain uses TRBV6-5 with TRBJ2-6; D is uncertain. CDR1 and CDR2 from the germline V gene are MNHEY and SVGAGI. Trimming left V 6 bases short and J 0 bases short, with 6 bases between. The CDR3 loop spans 14 amino acids.

The chain carries TRBV13 and TRBJ2-7, with 11 bases that match TRBD1. CDR1 is PRHDT and CDR2 is FYEKMQ in the germline V gene (reference sequence). The CDR3 extends over 17 amino acids. The junction had 11 bases not matched to a gene; V was cut back by 7 bases and J by 0 bases. CDR3 sequence reads: CASTGGQGVGGSYEQYF. CDR3 DNA: TGTGCCAGCACAGGGGGACAGGGGGTTGGAGGCTCCTACGAGCAGTACTTC.

The chain has TRBV5-1 and TRBJ1-1, with a tentative D call TRBD1 (6 bases). Per the germline V gene, CDR1 is SGHRS and CDR2 is YFSETQ. The CDR3 consists of 15 residues. V lost 4 bases and J lost 10, with 23 bases in between. The CDR3 reads CASSPAQGTEVAAFF. CDR3 bases: TGCGCCAGCAGCCCGGCCCAGGGGACCGAAGTTGCAGCTTTCTTT.

The J gene is TRBJ1-3, the V gene TRBV4-1; D call uncertain. Trimming took 1 base from V and 3 from J, leaving 7 bases between them. From germline, CDR1 is MGHRA and CDR2 YSYEKL. The CDR3 totals 14 residues. The CDR3 DNA reads as TGCGCCAGCAGCCAAGGGACTCATGGAAACACCATATATTTT. This translates into CASSQGTHGNTIYF.

This clone is judged medium-sized. This sequence joins TRBV7-9 and TRBJ1-1; D is possibly TRBD1 (6 bases). The germline CDR1 and CDR2 sequences are SEHNR and FQNEAQ (reference sequence). The CDR3 is 15 residues long. V lost 0 bases and J 3 bases, leaving 11 bases between the germline ends. CDR3 coding DNA: TGTGCCAGCAGCTTAGCGGAGGGGGTACACACTGAAGCTTTCTTT. This translates into CASSLAEGVHTEAFF.

This clone was detected only a few times. This sequence joins TRBV30 and TRBJ1-5; D unclear. The germline V and J ends were trimmed by 2 bases and 1 base, with 12 bases remaining between them. The germline V gene has CDR1 GTSNPN and CDR2 SVGIG (reference sequence). There are 15 residues in the CDR3. As DNA, the CDR3 is TGTGCCTGGAGTTTGACGGGATTAAGCAATCAGCCCCAGCATTTT. Translated, it gives CAWSLTGLSNQPQHF. Looking up the rest from reference TRBV30 and TRBJ1-5 gives the full variable domain: SQTIHQWPATLVQPVGSPLSLECTVEGTSNPNLYWYRQAAGRGLQLLFYSVGIGQISSEVPQNLSASRPQDRQFILSSKKLLLSDSGFYLCAWSLTGLSNQPQHFGDGTRLSIL.

This clone was seen a single time. This sequence joins TRBV9 and TRBJ2-2; D unclear. Trimming removed 0 bases from V and 6 bases from J, with 0 bases in between. Germline loops: CDR1 SGDLS, CDR2 YYNGEE. The CDR3 runs 11 residues. This chain's CDR3 is CASSVAGELFF. The CDR3 DNA is TGTGCCAGCAGCGTAGCCGGGGAGCTGTTTTTT. Looking up the rest from reference TRBV9 and TRBJ2-2 gives the full variable domain: DSGVTQTPKHLITATGQRVTLRCSPRSGDLSVYWYQQSLDQGLQFLIQYYNGEERAKGNILERFSAQQFPDLHSELNLSSLELGDSALYFCASSVAGELFFGEGSRLTVL.

J is TRBJ2-7 and V is TRBV7-9; TRBD1 or TRBD2 may be the D gene (6 bases each). The CDR3 contains 13 residues. CDR1 is SEHNR, CDR2 FQNEAQ, per germline (reference sequence). V lost 5 bases and J lost 4, with 12 bases in between. The CDR3: CASSPGGTYEQYF. In nucleotides, the CDR3 is TGTGCCAGCAGCCCCGGAGGGACATACGAGCAGTACTTC.

The V and J genes are TRBV9 and TRBJ2-1; D may correspond to TRBD1 or TRBD2 (5 bases each). V lost 3 bases, J lost 5 bases, and 27 bases lay in between. From germline, CDR1 is SGDLS and CDR2 YYNGEE. The CDR3 length is 19 residues. The CDR3 DNA is TGTGCCAGCAGCGAGCGGAAACTCCTGGACTCCCGAGGGGACAATGAGCAGTTCTTC. Translating gives CASSERKLLDSRGDNEQFF.

The chain couples TRBV27 to TRBJ1-2; 7 positions agree with TRBD1. V lost 5 bases to trimming and J lost 3 bases; unmatched junction nucleotides: 3. The CDR3 runs 13 residues. The V gene's germline CDR1 is MNHEY and CDR2 SMNVEV (reference sequence). The CDR3 sequence: CASSQGEDYGYTF. The CDR3 nucleotides read TGTGCCAGCAGTCAGGGGGAAGACTATGGCTACACCTTC.

The chain employs TRBV6-6 and TRBJ2-2; 10 bases line up with TRBD2. The CDR3 length is 14 residues. CDR1 is MNHNY, CDR2 SVGAGI, per germline (reference sequence). V lost 6 bases and J lost 7; bases outside the gene matches: 5. CDR3 amino acids: CASRAGGPNGELFF. Here the CDR3 DNA reads TGTGCCAGCAGAGCGGGAGGGCCTAACGGGGAGCTGTTTTTT.

This clone was detected a few times. Within the sample, other DNA sequences also encode this same CDR3. This chain joins TRBV4-1 and TRBJ2-7; tentatively, D is TRBD1 or TRBD2 (6 bases each). Germline loops: CDR1 MGHRA, CDR2 YSYEKL. CDR3 length equals 13 residues. V dropped 2 bases and J dropped 7 bases, with 12 bases sitting between them. The CDR3 spells CASSQRTGREQYF. The CDR3 region has the DNA TGCGCCAGCAGCCAACGAACAGGGAGGGAGCAGTACTTC.

This clone was seen more than once but under ten times. The chain joins TRBV5-4 to TRBJ2-6; no clear D. V was shortened by 7 bases and J by 1 base, with 9 bases between the two germline ends. CDR3 length: 14 residues. Germline V gene lookup returns CDR1 SGHNT and CDR2 YYREEE (reference sequence). The CDR3 sequence: CASFMGSGANVLTF. The CDR3 coding sequence is TGTGCCAGCTTTATGGGGTCTGGGGCCAACGTCCTGACTTTC.